Following are 17 T cell receptor beta chains from one sample sequenced in a study of OX40 agonist ivuxolimab in advanced cancers. The library was produced with the immunoSEQ multiplex PCR assay. In TCRdb, the immuneACCESS table is reduced to in-frame sequences with V and J assigned. These tables do not hold every clone; where another copy was compared, an unresolved V gene accounts for under half, and the others remain unexplained. The sample table records tens of thousands of clones; more than 85% of these occur just once. The biggest ten clones account for over 0.35% of the sample. Here the sequenced sample was CD4+ or CD8+ T cells sorted from blood, taken in a trial of the OX40 agonist ivuxolimab. These receptors came from an adult with an advanced solid tumor such as melanoma, head and neck, liver or kidney cancer.

This rearrangement joins TRBV4-3 to TRBJ2-1, with a weak D call TRBD2 (5 bases). V was cut by 0 bases and J by 5 bases, with 20 bases left in between. Germline V lookup: CDR1 LGHNA, CDR2 YSLEER. The CDR3 totals 18 residues. The CDR3, as DNA: TGCGCCAGCAGCCAAGATCGATACCGGAGGACGGGTAACAATGAGCAGTTCTTC. Protein sequence: CASSQDRYRRTGNNEQFF.

The chain joins TRBV7-2 to TRBJ1-2, with a weak D call TRBD1 (6 bases). CDR3 length equals 13 residues. The V end was cut by 2 bases, the J end by 6 bases, with 10 bases between. Per the germline V gene, CDR1 is SGHTA and CDR2 is FQGNSA. The CDR3, as DNA: TGTGCCAGCAGCTTACGGGGGGCGCATGGCTACACCTTC. This sequence encodes CASSLRGAHGYTF.

V and J are TRBV7-2 and TRBJ1-5; D gene unclear. Germline V lookup: CDR1 SGHTA, CDR2 FQGNSA. The CDR3 runs to 16 residues. The V gene lost 1 base and the J gene lost 0 bases, with 10 bases spanning the gap. CDR3 loop: CASSLVAGDSNQPQHF. The CDR3 nucleotides read TGTGCCAGCAGCTTAGTTGCAGGAGATAGCAATCAGCCCCAGCATTTT.

A single count supports this clone. J is TRBJ2-1 and V is TRBV10-3; D gene unclear. The CDR3 loop spans 15 amino acids. The germline CDR1 and CDR2 sequences are ENHRY and SYGVKD. V shed 4 bases and J shed 4 bases, with 14 bases lying between them. The CDR3 DNA reads TGTGCCATCAGTGTAGCTCCCAGCGAGTACAATGAGCAGTTCTTC. Protein sequence: CAISVAPSEYNEQFF.

This chain joins TRBV5-1 and TRBJ2-2; D may be TRBD1 (6 bases). V shed 6 bases and J shed 1 base, with 13 bases lying between them. Germline V gives CDR1 SGHRS, CDR2 YFSETQ. The CDR3 length is 15 residues. This CDR3 is CASTLRTENTGELFF. The CDR3 nucleotides read TGCGCCAGCACCCTTCGGACAGAGAACACCGGGGAGCTGTTTTTT.

This clone was counted between two and nine times. CDR3 amino acids: CASSLGLNTGELFF. CDR3 bases: TGTGCCAGCAGTCTGGGACTTAACACCGGGGAGCTGTTTTTT. This chain links TRBV27 with TRBJ2-2; tentative D call: TRBD2 (6 bases). The CDR3 is 14 residues long. Germline V gene sequence: CDR1 MNHEY, CDR2 SMNVEV (reference sequence). Deletions cut 5 bases from V and 2 bases from J, with 9 bases between.

V and J are TRBV7-7 and TRBJ2-5; perhaps TRBD1 as D (6 bases). In germline, CDR1 is SSHAT, CDR2 FNYEAQ (reference sequence). The ends were cut back, 5 bases at V and 5 bases at J, with 15 bases in the middle. The CDR3 sequence is 14 residues long. The CDR3 loop reads CASSLGNTGETQYF. The CDR3 region has the DNA TGTGCCAGCAGCCTAGGGAATACAGGGGAGACCCAGTACTTC.

The chain is built from TRBV15 and TRBJ2-5; perhaps TRBD2 as D (7 bases). Trimming took off 0 bases at V and 0 bases at J, with 11 bases between the two ends. The CDR3 loop spans 16 amino acids. CDR1 and CDR2 (germline): LNHNV, YYDKDF (reference sequence). Here the CDR3 reads CATSRDGGGNQETQYF. The CDR3 nucleotides read TGTGCCACCAGCAGAGATGGGGGGGGCAACCAAGAGACCCAGTACTTC.

The genes are TRBV19 and TRBJ2-2; TRBD2 aligns across 13 bases. V lost 7 bases to trimming and J lost 5 bases; unmatched junction nucleotides: 7. Germline CDR1 reads LNHDA; CDR2 reads SQIVND (reference sequence). There are 16 residues in the CDR3. CDR3: CASTRTSGSKTGELFF. In DNA, the CDR3 is TGTGCCAGTACCAGGACTAGCGGGAGTAAGACCGGGGAGCTGTTTTTT.

The chain uses TRBV7-8 and TRBJ2-7, with 15 bases lining up with TRBD2. Germline lookup yields CDR1 SGHVS and CDR2 FQNEAQ. Trimming at V came to 5 bases and at J to 3 bases, leaving 5 bases not matched to a gene. CDR3 size: 16 residues. The CDR3 is CASSIGLAGGNYEQYF. The CDR3 nucleotides are TGTGCCAGCAGCATAGGACTAGCGGGAGGGAACTACGAGCAGTACTTC.

The chain recombines TRBV7-2 with TRBJ2-1, with 12 bases matching TRBD1. The ends lost 2 bases at V and 9 bases at J; junction bases unmatched: 5. CDR3 length: 15 amino acids. CDR1 and CDR2 (germline): SGHTA, FQGNSA. The CDR3 bases are TGTGCCAGCAGCTTATATGGGACAGGGGGCGGTGAGCAGTTCTTC. Residues: CASSLYGTGGGEQFF. The whole variable domain, remainder taken from reference TRBV7-2 and TRBJ2-1, is GAGVSQSPSNKVTEKGKDVELRCDPISGHTALYWYRQSLGQGLEFLIYFQGNSAPDKSGLPSDRFSAERTGGSVSTLTIQRTQQEDSAVYLCASSLYGTGGGEQFFGPGTRLTVL.

The chain is built from TRBV7-9 and TRBJ2-5; a weak D match, TRBD2 (5 bases). The V end was cut by 5 bases, the J end by 9 bases, with 13 bases between. CDR3 size: 12 residues. The V gene's germline CDR1 is SEHNR and CDR2 FQNEAQ (reference sequence). CDR3: CASSIEGGAQYF. CDR3 coding DNA: TGTGCCAGCAGCATTGAGGGTGGGGCCCAGTACTTC.

The V and J genes are TRBV18 and TRBJ2-7; 14 bases fit TRBD2. V was clipped by 3 bases and J by 4 bases; unmatched bases: 8. The CDR3 consists of 17 residues. Germline loops: CDR1 KGHSH, CDR2 LQKENI. CDR3 loop: CASSPSGGTSGRYEQYF. As DNA, the CDR3 is TGTGCCAGCTCACCCTCGGGCGGGACTAGCGGGAGATACGAGCAGTACTTC.

V is TRBV7-2 and J is TRBJ2-5; D not certain. Trimming cost V 1 base and J 1 base, with 7 bases left between them. The CDR3 contains 14 residues. Looked up from germline, CDR1 is SGHTA and CDR2 is FQGNSA. CDR3 in amino acids: CASSLGFAQETQYF. For the CDR3, the DNA is TGTGCCAGCAGCTTAGGTTTCGCCCAAGAGACCCAGTACTTC.

This clone was detected only once. The V call is TRBV6-5, the J call TRBJ2-7, with 9 positions matching TRBD1. The length of the CDR3 is 15 residues. Germline-derived CDR1 and CDR2 are MNHEY and SVGAGI. J lost 5 bases, V lost 2 bases, and 7 bases had no gene match. The CDR3 sequence is CASSYRGQGMNEQYF. Written as DNA, the CDR3 is TGTGCCAGCAGTTACCGTGGACAGGGGATGAACGAGCAGTACTTC.

The chain recombines TRBV19 with TRBJ1-5, with TRBD1 matching over 7 bases. Germline CDR1 is LNHDA and CDR2 is SQIVND (reference sequence). After removal of 7 bases from V and 3 bases from J, the junction contained 9 bases not matched to a gene. The CDR3 is made up of 15 amino acids. CDR3 protein: CASTGQDLYNQPQHF. In DNA form, the CDR3 reads TGTGCCAGTACCGGACAGGACCTTTACAATCAGCCCCAGCATTTT.

The CDR3 sequence: CASRRQGYVDFGELFF. CDR3 in DNA: TGTGCCAGCAGAAGACAGGGATATGTTGATTTCGGGGAGCTGTTTTTT. The chain is built from TRBV27 and TRBJ2-2, with 7 bases fitting TRBD1. Germline assignment: CDR1 MNHEY and CDR2 SMNVEV (reference sequence). Unmatched junction bases numbered 14, after V lost 6 bases and J lost 7 bases. The CDR3 totals 16 residues.